This T cell receptor (beta chain) was captured by sequencing in a study of CD8 T cells in Susac syndrome. Regarding the study as a whole: The study's TCR sequencing and HLA analysis covered a relatively small number of individuals, and the study acknowledged this. Susac syndrome CD4+ T cell repertoires showed no clonal expansion.

CD8+ and CD4+ T cells were negatively isolated; TEMRA cells were FACS-enriched. On this clonotype itself: Antigen unknown.

With random hexamers, reverse transcription was performed on roughly 0.45 to 1 ug of RNA. immunoSEQ multiplex PCR amplified TCR beta CDR3 across 54 Vbeta, 13 Jbeta. TCRdb re-called the immunoSEQ multiplex PCR reads through MiXCR, storing one row per CDR3 protein. The sample yields about 140,000 distinct CDR3 sequences, roughly 94% seen once. Sequencing input: CD4+ T cells from PBMCs. The receptor comes from a human donor with Susac syndrome.

CDR3 DNA sequence: TGTGCCAGCAGCTTAGACAGGGTGACAGATACGCAGTATTTT. It codes for CASSLDRVTDTQYF. V gene TRBV6-1 combines with J gene TRBJ2-3, with 7 bases identical to TRBD1. Germline CDR1 and CDR2: MNHNS and SASEGT. The CDR3 sequence is 14 residues long. V shed 6 bases, J shed 3 bases, and the junction held 6 bases outside the gene matches.